This entry concerns a single TCR beta chain. Its antigen is still unknown. No base-level quality is on record; no much larger clone is a single base apart. TCRbeta CDR3 regions were amplified from genomic DNA by means of the immunoSEQ Assay, a bias-controlled multiplex PCR. The source study handled its data this way. The number of nucleated cells in each sample was estimated from the amplification of reference gene primers within the assay. To quantify the absolute abundance of each unique TCRbeta CDR3 rearrangement, sequence reads were collapsed and filtered. For each sample, productive Simpson clonality was calculated by taking the square root of Simpson's diversity index across productive rearrangements. Here the immuneACCESS table is served through TCRdb, limited to in-frame sequences with V and J called. Missing clones are a known gap in these copies; in checked studies unresolved V genes cover under half, and the rest lacks a known reason. That table supplies the V and J calls and clone size; D and trimming were determined from the DNA. Across this sample there are about 170,000 clones, with 75% to 90% seen only once. Of the sample, approximately 0.77% falls within the top ten clones.

Including the terminal cysteine and phenylalanine, the CDR3 comprises 16 residues. Just CDR3 DNA is preserved here, 48 bases in frame from base 1. CDR1 and CDR2 were assigned from the germline V gene as KGHDR and SFDVKD. Trimming takes 5 bases off V and 5 bases off J; junction bases not matched to a gene: 11. This entry belongs to a study of blood T cell repertoires in COVID-19 (dated by TCRdb to the early 2020s). Broadly, across the study: Samples from collaborators originated in the United States, Italy and Spain and spanned both the acute and convalescent phases of COVID-19. The material from the prospective study consisted of cDNA or gDNA derived from T cells, B-cell-depleted T cells, or PBMCs. The dataset comprised deeply sampled blood TCRbeta repertoires from subjects exposed to, actively infected with, or recovered from COVID-19. The repertoires were released in a freely available public database meant as a resource for research on the immune response to SARS-CoV-2. The samples were drawn from the first 160 participants of the ongoing ImmuneRACE study and from 1,200 or so subjects provided by 6 global collaborators. A de-identified subject ID, COVID-19 status, age in years and sex were almost always included in the sample metadata. HLA class I and class II types, where available, came from metadata supplied by the sample provider rather than from assay-based typing.

Overall study outcomes, separate from this receptor: How much clinical and demographic metadata was included differed by source and by participant, and the metadata was provided uncurated.

Participants in the prospective study were aged roughly 18 to 95 years, lived in more than 20 United States geographic areas, and enrolled through a virtual design. In the prospective study, cohorts were assigned on the basis of participant-reported clinical history obtained from a screening survey and a study questionnaire. Recovered participants in ImmuneRACE Cohort 3 were defined as having two consecutive negative NP/OP PCR tests, clearance from a healthcare professional, or resolution of symptoms. In the prospective study, whole blood, serum and a nasopharyngeal or oropharyngeal swab were collected from each participant by mobile phlebotomists. Over an approximately 2-month period, participants in the prospective study had the option of providing additional blood draws and questionnaires. Blood samples from the prospective study were shipped frozen or at room temperature prior to DNA extraction.

The receptor was isolated from a woman in her late teens or twenties who had recovered from COVID-19. This sequence uses TRBV24-1 and TRBJ2-7; the junction holds 10 bases that match TRBD2. The specimen sequenced was PBMCs or T cells enriched from blood (not recorded which). The nucleotide sequence is given as TGTGCCACCAGTGCCTTTATAGCGGGAGGAGGCCACGAGCAGTACTTC. Its translation reads: CATSAFIAGGGHEQYF.